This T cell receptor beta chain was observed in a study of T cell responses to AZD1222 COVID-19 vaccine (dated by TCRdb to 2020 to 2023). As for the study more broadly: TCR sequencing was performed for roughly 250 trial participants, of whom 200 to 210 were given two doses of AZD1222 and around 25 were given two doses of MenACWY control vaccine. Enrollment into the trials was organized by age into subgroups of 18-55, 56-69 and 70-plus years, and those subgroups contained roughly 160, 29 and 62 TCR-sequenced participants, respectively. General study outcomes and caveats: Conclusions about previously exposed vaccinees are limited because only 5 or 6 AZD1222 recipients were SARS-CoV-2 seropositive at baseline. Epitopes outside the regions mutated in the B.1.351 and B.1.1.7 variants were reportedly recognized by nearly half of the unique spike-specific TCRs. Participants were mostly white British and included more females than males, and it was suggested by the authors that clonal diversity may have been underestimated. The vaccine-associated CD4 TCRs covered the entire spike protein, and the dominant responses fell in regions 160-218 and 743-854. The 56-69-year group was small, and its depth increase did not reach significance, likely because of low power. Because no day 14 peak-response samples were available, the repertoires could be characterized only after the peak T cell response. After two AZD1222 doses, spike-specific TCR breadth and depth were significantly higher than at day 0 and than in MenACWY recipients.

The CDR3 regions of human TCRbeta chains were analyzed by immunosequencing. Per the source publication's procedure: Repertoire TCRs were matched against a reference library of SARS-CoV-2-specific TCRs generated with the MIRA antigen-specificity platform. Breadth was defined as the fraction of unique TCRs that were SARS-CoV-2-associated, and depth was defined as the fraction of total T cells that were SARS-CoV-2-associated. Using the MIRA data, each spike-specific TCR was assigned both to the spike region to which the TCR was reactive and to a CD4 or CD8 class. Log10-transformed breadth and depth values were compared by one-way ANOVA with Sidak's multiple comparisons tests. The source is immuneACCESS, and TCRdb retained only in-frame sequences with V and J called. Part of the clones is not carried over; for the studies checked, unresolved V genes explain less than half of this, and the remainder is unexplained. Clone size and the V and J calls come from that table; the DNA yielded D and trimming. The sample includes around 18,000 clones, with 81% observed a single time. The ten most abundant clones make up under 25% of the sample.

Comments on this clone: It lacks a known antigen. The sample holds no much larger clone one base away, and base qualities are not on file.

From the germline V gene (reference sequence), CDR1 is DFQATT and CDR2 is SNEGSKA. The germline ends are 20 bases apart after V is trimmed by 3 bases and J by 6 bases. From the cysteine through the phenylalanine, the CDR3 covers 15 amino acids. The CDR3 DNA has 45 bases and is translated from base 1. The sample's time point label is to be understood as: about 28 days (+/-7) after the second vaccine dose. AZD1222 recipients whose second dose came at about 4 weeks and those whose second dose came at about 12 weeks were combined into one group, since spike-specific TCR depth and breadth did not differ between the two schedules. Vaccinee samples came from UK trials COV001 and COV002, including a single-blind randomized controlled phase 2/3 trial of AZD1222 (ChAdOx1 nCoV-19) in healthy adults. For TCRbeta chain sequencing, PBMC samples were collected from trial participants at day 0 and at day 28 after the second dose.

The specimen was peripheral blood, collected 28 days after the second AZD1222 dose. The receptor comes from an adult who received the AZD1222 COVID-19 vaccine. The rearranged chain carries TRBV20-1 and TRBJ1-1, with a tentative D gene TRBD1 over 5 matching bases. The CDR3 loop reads CSASLLIMTRAEAFF. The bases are TGCAGTGCTAGTTTACTAATCATGACCAGGGCTGAAGCTTTCTTT.